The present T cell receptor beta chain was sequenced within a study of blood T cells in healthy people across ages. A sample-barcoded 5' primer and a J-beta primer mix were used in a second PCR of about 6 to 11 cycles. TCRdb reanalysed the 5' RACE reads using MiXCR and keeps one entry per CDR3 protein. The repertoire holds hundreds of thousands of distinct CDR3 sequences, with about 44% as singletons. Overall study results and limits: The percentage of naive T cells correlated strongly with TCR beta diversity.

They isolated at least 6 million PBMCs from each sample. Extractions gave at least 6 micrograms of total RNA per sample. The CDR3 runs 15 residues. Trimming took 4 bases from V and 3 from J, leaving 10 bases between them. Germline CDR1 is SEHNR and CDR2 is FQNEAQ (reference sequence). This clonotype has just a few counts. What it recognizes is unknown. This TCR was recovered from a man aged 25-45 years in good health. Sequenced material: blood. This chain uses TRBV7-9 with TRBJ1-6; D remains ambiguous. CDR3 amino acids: CASSSVSVYNSPLHF. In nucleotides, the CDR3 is TGTGCCAGCAGCTCGGTCAGTGTCTATAATTCACCCCTCCACTTT.